The clone carrying this T cell receptor (beta chain) was recorded many times. Its matching antigen is unknown. A junction boundary mismatches the germline segment, possibly from a read error. This entry is derived from a study of blood T cells in healthy people across ages. Study-level results: Percentage of naive T cells showed a strong correlation with TCR beta diversity. Because donor CMV status was unknown, expanded clonotype changes were possibly confounded. Considered underestimates were the diversity estimates obtained from one million T cells.

A J-beta primer mix and a sample-barcoded 5' primer were used in a second PCR of about 7 to 12 cycles. All cDNA molecules were each tagged by a template-switch adaptor with 12 random nucleotides. A single record per CDR3 protein comes from TCRdb applying MiXCR to the 5' RACE reads. The sample has hundreds of thousands of distinct CDR3 sequences, 56% seen once. The V gene's germline CDR1 is SGHRS and CDR2 YFSETQ. The CDR3 consists of 13 residues. Sequencing was performed on blood. The clonotype was recovered from a man aged 35-49 years in good health. The chain has TRBV5-1 and TRBJ2-7; D gene unclear. This CDR3 reads CASSLDGSYEQYF. The DNA for the CDR3 is TGTGCCAGCAGCCTAGACGGCTCCTACGAGCAGTACTTC.